This T cell receptor beta chain was captured by sequencing in a study of blood T cell repertoires in COVID-19. Study as a whole: Acute and convalescent COVID-19 samples came from the United States, Italy and Spain. T cells, B-cell-depleted T cells, or PBMCs supplied cDNA or gDNA.

The CDR3 extends over 15 amino acids. J was trimmed by 0 bases and V by 5 bases; bases with no gene match: 3. Germline V CDR1 and CDR2: MGHDK, SYGVNS. Authors' analysis steps: Estimation of nucleated cell counts was performed using reference gene primer amplification. Libraries were prepared by immunoSEQ multiplex PCR; TCRdb keeps only in-frame clonotypes and omits some of them. The V and J calls and clone size come from that table; D and trimming were worked out from the DNA. The data show over 120,000 clones, about 79% seen once. J is TRBJ2-2 and V is TRBV25-1, with 7 positions matching TRBD1. The sequenced sample was peripheral blood. The clonotype originates from a man aged 55 to 70 with active or convalescent COVID-19. The chain's CDR3 is CASSPGTANTGELFF. CDR3 bases: TGTGCCAGCAGTCCCGGGACAGCGAACACCGGGGAGCTGTTTTTT.